The sequence of this T cell receptor (beta chain) was determined in a study of blood T cells in healthy people across ages. Study-wide results and caveats: Age showed a roughly linear inverse relationship with TCR beta diversity per million T cells. No conclusive comparison of naive versus antigen-experienced cells was possible with unsorted PBMCs. The authors considered diversity estimates from one million T cells to be underestimates.

Next came a second PCR, run for about 7 to 11 cycles, which used a sample-barcoded 5' primer along with a J-beta primer mix. Every cDNA molecule carried a tag from a template-switch adaptor bearing 12 random nucleotides. TCRdb ran MiXCR on the 5' RACE reads and lists one entry per CDR3 protein. The sample yields 550,000 to 700,000 distinct CDR3 sequences, 25% to 30% seen once. This clonotype was counted once. The antigen remains undetermined. This CDR3 region has 17 residues. Looked up from germline, CDR1 is SGHRS and CDR2 is YFSETQ. Trimming pared 0 bases from V and 4 bases from J, leaving 19 bases between.

The sequenced sample was blood. The sequence was obtained from a woman between 65 and 79 years old in good health. The chain joins TRBV5-1 to TRBJ2-5; TRBD1 might be the D (5 bases). The CDR3 DNA reads TGCGCCAGCAGCTTGGCGGAAGGCAGGGCGAGAGGAGAGACCCAGTACTTC. Amino acid sequence: CASSLAEGRARGETQYF.